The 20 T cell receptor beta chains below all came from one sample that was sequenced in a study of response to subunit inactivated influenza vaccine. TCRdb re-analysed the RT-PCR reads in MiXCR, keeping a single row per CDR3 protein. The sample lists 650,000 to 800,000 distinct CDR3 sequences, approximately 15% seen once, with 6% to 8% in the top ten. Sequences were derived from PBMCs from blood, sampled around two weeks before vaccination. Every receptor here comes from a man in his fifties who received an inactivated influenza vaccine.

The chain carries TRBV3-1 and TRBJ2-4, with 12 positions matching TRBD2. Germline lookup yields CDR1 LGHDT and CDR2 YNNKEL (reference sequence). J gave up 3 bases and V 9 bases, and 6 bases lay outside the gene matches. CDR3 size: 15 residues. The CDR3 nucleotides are TGTGCCAGTAGACTAGCGGGAGACCTCAAAAACATTCAGTACTTC. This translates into CASRLAGDLKNIQYF.

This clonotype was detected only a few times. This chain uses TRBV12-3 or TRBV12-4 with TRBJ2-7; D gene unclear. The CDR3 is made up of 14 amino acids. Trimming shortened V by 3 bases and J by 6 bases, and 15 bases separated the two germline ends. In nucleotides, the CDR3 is TGTGCCAGCAGTTTTTCTGTGGTTGGGGTCGAGCAGTACTTC. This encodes CASSFSVVGVEQYF.

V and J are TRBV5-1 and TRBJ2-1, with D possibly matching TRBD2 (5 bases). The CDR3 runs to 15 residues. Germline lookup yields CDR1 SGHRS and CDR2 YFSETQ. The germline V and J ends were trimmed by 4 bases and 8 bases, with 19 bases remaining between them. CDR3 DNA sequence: TGCGCCAGCAGCGATATCATCGGGGTGGTCGATGAGCAGTTCTTC. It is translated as CASSDIIGVVDEQFF.

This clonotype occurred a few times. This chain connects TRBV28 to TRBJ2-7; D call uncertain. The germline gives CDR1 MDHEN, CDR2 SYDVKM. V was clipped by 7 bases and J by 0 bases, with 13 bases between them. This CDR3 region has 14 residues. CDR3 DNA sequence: TGTGCCAGCACCACGCCCGGTACCTCCTACGAGCAGTACTTC. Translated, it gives CASTTPGTSYEQYF.

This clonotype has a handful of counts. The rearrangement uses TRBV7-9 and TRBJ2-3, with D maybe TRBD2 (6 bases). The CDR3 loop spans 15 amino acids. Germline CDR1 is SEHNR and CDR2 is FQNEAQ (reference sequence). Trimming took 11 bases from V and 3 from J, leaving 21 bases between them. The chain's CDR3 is CAAVPTGVGTDTQYF. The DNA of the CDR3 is TGTGCCGCCGTTCCAACGGGAGTTGGGACAGATACGCAGTATTTT.

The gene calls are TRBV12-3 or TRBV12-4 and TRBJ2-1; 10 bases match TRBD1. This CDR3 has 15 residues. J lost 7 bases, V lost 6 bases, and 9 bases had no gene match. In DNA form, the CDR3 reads TGTGCCAGCAGACCTCGGACAGGGGGATGGAATGAGCAGTTCTTC. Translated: CASRPRTGGWNEQFF.

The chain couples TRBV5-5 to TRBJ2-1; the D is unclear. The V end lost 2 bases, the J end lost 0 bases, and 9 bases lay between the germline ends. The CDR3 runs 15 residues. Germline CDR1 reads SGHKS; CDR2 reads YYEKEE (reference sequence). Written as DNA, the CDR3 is TGTGCCAGCAGCTTACAAAGGGACTCCTACAATGAGCAGTTCTTC. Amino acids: CASSLQRDSYNEQFF.

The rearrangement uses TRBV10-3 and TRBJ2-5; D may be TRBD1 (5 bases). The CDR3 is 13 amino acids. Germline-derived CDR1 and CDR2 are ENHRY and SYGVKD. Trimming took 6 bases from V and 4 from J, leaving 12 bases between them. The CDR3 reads CAISDSRGETQYF. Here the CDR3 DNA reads TGTGCCATCAGCGACAGTAGAGGAGAGACCCAGTACTTC.

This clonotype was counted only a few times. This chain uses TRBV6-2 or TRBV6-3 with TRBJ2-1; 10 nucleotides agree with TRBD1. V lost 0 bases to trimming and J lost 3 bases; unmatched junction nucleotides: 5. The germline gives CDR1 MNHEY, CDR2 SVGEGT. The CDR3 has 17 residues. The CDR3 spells CASSYSRDRGIYNEQFF. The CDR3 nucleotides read TGTGCCAGCAGTTACTCCCGGGACAGGGGCATCTACAATGAGCAGTTCTTC.

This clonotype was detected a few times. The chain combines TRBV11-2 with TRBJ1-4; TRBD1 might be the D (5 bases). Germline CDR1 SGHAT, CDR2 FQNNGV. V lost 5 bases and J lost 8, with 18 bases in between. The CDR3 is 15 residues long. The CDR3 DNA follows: TGTGCCAGCAGCCCGAATGGAGACAGCATGGAAAAACTGTTTTTT. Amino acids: CASSPNGDSMEKLFF.

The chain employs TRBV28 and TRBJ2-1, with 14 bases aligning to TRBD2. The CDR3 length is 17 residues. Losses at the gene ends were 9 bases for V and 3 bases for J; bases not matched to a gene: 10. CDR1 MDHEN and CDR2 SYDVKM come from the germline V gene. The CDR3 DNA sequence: TGTGCCAGTCGGGGACTAGCGGGAGCGATATACTACAATGAGCAGTTCTTC. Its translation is CASRGLAGAIYYNEQFF.

The CDR3: CASSFPTGAGNTIYF. In DNA form, the CDR3 reads TGTGCCAGCAGTTTTCCGACAGGGGCTGGAAACACCATATATTTT. This chain links TRBV28 with TRBJ1-3, with 8 nucleotides matching TRBD1. V trimming: 3 bases; J trimming: 2 bases; junction bases outside the gene matches: 3. The length of the CDR3 is 15 residues. Germline CDR1 is MDHEN and CDR2 is SYDVKM.

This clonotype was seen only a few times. The CDR3 loop is CATSREAGFSYEQYF. DNA for the CDR3: TGTGCCACCAGCAGAGAGGCGGGATTCTCCTACGAGCAGTACTTC. J is TRBJ2-7 and V is TRBV15; TRBD2 might be the D (6 bases). Trimming left V 0 bases short and J 0 bases short, with 9 bases between. The CDR3 has 15 amino acids. CDR1 is LNHNV and CDR2 is YYDKDF in the germline V gene (reference sequence).

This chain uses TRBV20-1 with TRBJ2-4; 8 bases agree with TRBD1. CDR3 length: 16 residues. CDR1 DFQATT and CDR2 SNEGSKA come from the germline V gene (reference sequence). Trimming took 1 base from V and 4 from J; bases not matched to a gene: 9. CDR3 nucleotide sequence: TGCAGTGCTAGAGTCGGGGTGGACAGGGTTAAAAACATTCAGTACTTC. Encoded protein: CSARVGVDRVKNIQYF.

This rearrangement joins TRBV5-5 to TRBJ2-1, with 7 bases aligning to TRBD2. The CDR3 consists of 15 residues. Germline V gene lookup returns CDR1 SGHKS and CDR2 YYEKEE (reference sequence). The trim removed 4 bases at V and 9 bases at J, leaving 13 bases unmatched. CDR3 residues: CASSPLAMRESEQFF. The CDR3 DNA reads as TGTGCCAGCAGCCCTCTAGCTATGCGGGAGTCTGAGCAGTTCTTC. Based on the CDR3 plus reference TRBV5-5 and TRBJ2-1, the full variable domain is DAGVTQSPTHLIKTRGQQVTLRCSPISGHKSVSWYQQVLGQGPQFIFQYYEKEERGRGNFPDRFSARQFPNYSSELNVNALLLGDSALYLCASSPLAMRESEQFFGPGTRLTVL.

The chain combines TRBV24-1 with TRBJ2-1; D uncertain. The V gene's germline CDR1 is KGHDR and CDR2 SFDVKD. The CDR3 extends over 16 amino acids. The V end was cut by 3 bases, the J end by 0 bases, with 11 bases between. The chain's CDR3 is CATSDLYSASYNEQFF. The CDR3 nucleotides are TGTGCCACCAGTGATCTTTACTCTGCCTCCTACAATGAGCAGTTCTTC.

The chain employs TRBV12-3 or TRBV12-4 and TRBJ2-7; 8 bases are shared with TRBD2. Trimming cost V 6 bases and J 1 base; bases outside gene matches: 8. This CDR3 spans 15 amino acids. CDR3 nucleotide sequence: TGTGCCAGCAGCCGACCGGGACTAGGGTCCTACGAGCAGTACTTC. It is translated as CASSRPGLGSYEQYF.

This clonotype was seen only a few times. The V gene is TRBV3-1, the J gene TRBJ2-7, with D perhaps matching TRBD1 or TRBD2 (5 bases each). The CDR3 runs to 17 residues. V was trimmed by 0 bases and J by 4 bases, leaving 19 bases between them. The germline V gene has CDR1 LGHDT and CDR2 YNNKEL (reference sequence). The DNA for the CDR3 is TGTGCCAGCAGCCAAGATCCCCGAGGGGTCCGAGTATACGAGCAGTACTTC. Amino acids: CASSQDPRGVRVYEQYF.

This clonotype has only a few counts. The CDR3 is CASSNFRDSSYEQYF. The DNA of the CDR3 is TGTGCCAGCAGTAACTTCCGGGACTCTTCCTACGAGCAGTACTTC. V usage is TRBV28 and J usage is TRBJ2-7; possibly TRBD2 for D (6 bases). V gave up 5 bases and J gave up 1 base, with 15 bases separating them. CDR3 length: 15 residues. CDR1 and CDR2 (germline): MDHEN, SYDVKM.

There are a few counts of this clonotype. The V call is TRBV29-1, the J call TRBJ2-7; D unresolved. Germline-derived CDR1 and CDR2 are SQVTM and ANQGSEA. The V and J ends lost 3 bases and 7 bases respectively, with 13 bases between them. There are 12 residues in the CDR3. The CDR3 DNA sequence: TGCAGCGTTGAGGACGTAGAACGGGAGCAGTACTTC. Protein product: CSVEDVEREQYF.